The rows below give T cell receptor beta chains drawn from one sample of a study of T cell responses to AZD1222 COVID-19 vaccine. Using immunoSEQ multiplex PCR, the repertoire was profiled, and TCRdb retains in-frame clones only, with some absent. Among 130,000 or so clones listed, more than 85% were seen once. The source material was peripheral blood, sampled 28 days after the second AZD1222 dose. The receptors derive from an adult who received the AZD1222 COVID-19 vaccine. Each CDR3 is given with its conserved first and last residue. A D gene is named only where the DNA matches it firmly. Clone size is stated in some rows and not others, as once, few, many or a class when expanded.

d_call	clone_size	v_call	j_call	cdr3_aa	cdr3_nt
NA	NA	TRBV15	TRBJ2-3	CATSAISLGDTQYF	TGTGCCACCAGCGCGATTTCACTGGGAGATACGCAGTATTTT
NA	NA	TRBV11-3	TRBJ1-1	CASSAGGANTEAFF	TGTGCCAGCAGCGCGGGAGGGGCGAACACTGAAGCTTTCTTT
TRBD1	once	TRBV6-5	TRBJ2-7	CASSYSIPDRGYEQYF	TGTGCCAGCAGTTACTCTATTCCGGACAGGGGCTACGAGCAGTACTTC
NA	NA	TRBV7-9	TRBJ1-2	CASSLAGVGYTF	TGTGCCAGCAGCTTAGCAGGGGTAGGCTACACCTTC
NA	once	TRBV7-3	TRBJ1-4	CASSLFEGEKLFF	TGTGCCAGCAGCTTATTCGAGGGAGAAAAACTGTTTTTT
NA	few	TRBV12-3/TRBV12-4	TRBJ1-1	CASYKDLREAFF	TGTGCCAGTTACAAAGATTTGAGGGAAGCTTTCTTT
TRBD2	NA	TRBV5-4	TRBJ2-5	CASSLAGRPVGTQYF	TGTGCCAGCAGCTTAGCGGGAAGGCCGGTGGGGACCCAGTACTTC
NA	NA	TRBV7-9	TRBJ2-7	CASSLEYEQYF	TGTGCCAGCAGCTTAGAGTACGAGCAGTACTTC
NA	NA	TRBV5-1	TRBJ2-1	CASSLGQAGFPSYNEQFF	TGCGCCAGCAGCTTGGGGCAGGCCGGCTTTCCCTCCTACAATGAGCAGTTCTTC
TRBD2	NA	TRBV7-9	TRBJ2-7	CASSLGFLAGDLPYEQYF	TGTGCCAGCAGCTTAGGCTTCCTAGCGGGGGATCTTCCCTACGAGCAGTACTTC
TRBD1	NA	TRBV6-6	TRBJ2-2	CASSWSGTGNTGELFF	TGTGCCAGCAGTTGGTCCGGGACAGGGAACACCGGGGAGCTGTTTTTT
NA	NA	TRBV12-5	TRBJ1-2	CASGFEGYTF	TGTGCTAGTGGTTTTGAGGGCTACACCTTC
NA	NA	TRBV7-6	TRBJ2-2	CASSLAASVNTGELFF	TGTGCCAGCAGCTTAGCGGCTAGCGTGAACACCGGGGAGCTGTTTTTT
NA	NA	TRBV2	TRBJ1-3	CASRSQGTGNTIYF	TGTGCCAGCAGGTCTCAGGGGACTGGAAACACCATATATTTT
NA	NA	TRBV12-3/TRBV12-4	TRBJ2-6	CASSLRGANVLTF	TGTGCCAGCAGTTTAAGGGGGGCCAACGTCCTGACTTTC
NA	NA	TRBV6-5	TRBJ1-2	CASRSGGNYGYTF	TGTGCCAGCAGGTCGGGGGGAAACTATGGCTACACCTTC
NA	many	TRBV7-8	TRBJ2-2	CASSLLGNTGELFF	TGTGCCAGCAGCTTACTGGGGAACACCGGGGAGCTGTTTTTT
NA	NA	TRBV9	TRBJ1-2	CASSANSYGYTF	TGTGCCAGCAGCGCCAACAGTTATGGCTACACCTTC
NA	NA	TRBV6-5	TRBJ2-1	CASSFPRLGGEQFF	TGTGCCAGCAGCTTCCCCAGATTGGGGGGTGAGCAGTTCTTC
TRBD1	NA	TRBV6-6	TRBJ1-2	CASSYSGTGVYGYTF	TGTGCCAGCAGTTACTCTGGGACAGGGGTCTATGGCTACACCTTC
NA	NA	TRBV19	TRBJ1-1	CASSTQGRSAFF	TGTGCCAGTAGTACTCAGGGGCGGTCGGCTTTCTTT
NA	NA	TRBV2	TRBJ1-4	CASSRGGLVEKLFF	TGTGCCAGCAGCCGTGGGGGGCTGGTTGAAAAACTGTTTTTT
TRBD1	NA	TRBV7-9	TRBJ1-1	CASSIRQGTKAFF	TGTGCCAGCAGCATAAGACAGGGAACTAAAGCTTTCTTT
TRBD2	NA	TRBV2	TRBJ2-1	CASRTSSYNEQFF	TGTGCCAGCCGGACTAGTTCCTACAATGAGCAGTTCTTC
NA	NA	TRBV9	TRBJ1-2	CASSVANGRGHYGYTF	TGTGCCAGCAGCGTAGCTAATGGACGGGGACACTATGGCTACACCTTC
NA	once	TRBV5-1	TRBJ2-1	CASSFPQGLYNEQFF	TGCGCCAGCAGCTTTCCCCAGGGGCTCTACAATGAGCAGTTCTTC
TRBD2	NA	TRBV2	TRBJ2-2	CASSLREGGTGELFF	TGTGCCAGCAGTTTGCGGGAGGGGGGCACCGGGGAGCTGTTTTTT
NA	NA	TRBV3-1/TRBV3-2	TRBJ1-4	CASSQDKLATNEKLFF	TGTGCCAGCAGCCAAGATAAGTTGGCAACTAATGAAAAACTGTTTTTT
NA	few	TRBV7-6	TRBJ1-1	CASSFADNTEAFF	TGTGCCAGCAGCTTTGCGGATAACACTGAAGCTTTCTTT
NA	NA	TRBV11-1	TRBJ1-1	CASSGQMNTEAFF	TGTGCCAGCAGCGGCCAGATGAACACTGAAGCTTTCTTT
NA	NA	TRBV5-1	TRBJ2-1	CARPNEQFF	TGCGCCAGACCTAATGAGCAGTTCTTC
TRBD1	NA	TRBV19	TRBJ1-2	CASSSGTGAYGYTF	TGTGCCAGTAGTTCAGGGACAGGGGCCTATGGCTACACCTTC
TRBD1	NA	TRBV5-8	TRBJ2-7	CASSVEGQGFNYEQYF	TGTGCCAGCAGCGTTGAGGGACAGGGGTTTAATTACGAGCAGTACTTC
TRBD1	NA	TRBV27	TRBJ2-7	CASSFVDRVYEQYF	TGTGCCAGCAGTTTTGTTGACAGGGTCTACGAGCAGTACTTC
TRBD1	NA	TRBV5-1	TRBJ1-5	CASPTGIQPQHF	TGCGCCAGCCCGACAGGGATCCAGCCCCAGCATTTT
NA	NA	TRBV6-5	TRBJ1-4	CASKVRPGEGVKLFF	TGTGCCAGCAAAGTAAGGCCAGGGGAGGGAGTAAAACTGTTTTTT
NA	NA	TRBV5-6	TRBJ1-1	CASSLYGLNTEAFF	TGTGCCAGCAGCTTGTATGGCCTTAACACTGAAGCTTTCTTT
TRBD2	NA	TRBV5-4	TRBJ2-5	CASSFGGVLQETQYF	TGTGCCAGCAGCTTTGGGGGGGTGCTTCAAGAGACCCAGTACTTC
TRBD1	NA	TRBV5-1	TRBJ1-2	CASSPAGTGTLYGYTF	TGCGCCAGCAGCCCCGCCGGGACAGGGACCCTCTATGGCTACACCTTC
TRBD1	NA	TRBV11-3	TRBJ2-2	CASSLGTGTGIVGELFF	TGTGCCAGCAGCTTGGGCACCGGGACAGGGATAGTCGGGGAGCTGTTTTTT
NA	NA	TRBV7-3	TRBJ2-2	CASSPTGTTRGELFF	TGTGCCAGCAGCCCGACCGGGACCACGAGAGGGGAGCTGTTTTTT
NA	NA	TRBV5-5	TRBJ1-5	CASSHLGQPQHF	TGTGCCAGCAGCCATTTGGGGCAGCCCCAGCATTTT
NA	once	TRBV2	TRBJ2-3	CASIRTVGTDTQYF	TGTGCCAGCATAAGGACTGTTGGGACAGATACGCAGTATTTT
TRBD1	NA	TRBV5-1	TRBJ1-4	CASSAGTANEKLFF	TGCGCCAGCAGCGCCGGGACAGCTAATGAAAAACTGTTTTTT
TRBD1	NA	TRBV6-5	TRBJ2-7	CASSPGQGLSYEQYF	TGTGCCAGCAGTCCTGGACAGGGTCTCTCCTACGAGCAGTACTTC
NA	NA	TRBV6-5	TRBJ1-1	CASRREGGTEAFF	TGTGCCAGCAGAAGAGAAGGGGGCACTGAAGCTTTCTTT
NA	NA	TRBV3-1/TRBV3-2	TRBJ1-1	CASSPPGGGQYTEAFF	TGTGCCAGCAGCCCCCCCGGAGGGGGACAATACACTGAAGCTTTCTTT
NA	NA	TRBV6-1	TRBJ1-2	CASSERTLARTGANYGYTF	TGTGCCAGCAGTGAAAGGACCCTCGCCAGAACAGGAGCTAACTATGGCTACACCTTC
NA	once	TRBV19	TRBJ1-4	CASSIFAENEKLFF	TGTGCCAGTAGTATTTTTGCAGAAAATGAAAAACTGTTTTTT
TRBD1	NA	TRBV3-1/TRBV3-2	TRBJ1-6	CASSLETGGFNNSPLHF	TGTGCCAGCAGCCTCGAAACAGGGGGCTTTAACAATTCACCCCTCCACTTT
TRBD2	NA	TRBV15	TRBJ2-5	CATSRGGVSGSQETQYF	TGTGCCACCAGCAGAGGCGGGGTTAGCGGGAGCCAAGAGACCCAGTACTTC